The present T cell receptor (beta chain) was sequenced within a study of control samples from healthy donors and cancer patients. From germline, CDR1 is MDHEN and CDR2 SYDVKM. With 3 bases removed from V and 4 bases from J, the gap between germline ends came to 9 bases. This CDR3 comprises 13 residues. Profiled with immunoSEQ multiplex PCR; TCRdb holds only in-frame clones, not every one. The data contain under 150,000 clones, around nine tenths of them seen just once; the ten biggest clones take up under 9%. The specimen was PBMCs. The chain uses TRBV28 and TRBJ1-2; a possible D gene is TRBD1 (5 bases). This clonotype was obtained from a man aged 45-65 years with head and neck cancer. CDR3 coding DNA: TGTGCCAGCAGTTTGATCGACAGCTATGGCTACACCTTC. The encoded protein is CASSLIDSYGYTF.